A single sample gave rise to the 12 T cell receptor beta chains below, sequenced in a study of response to subunit inactivated influenza vaccine. A single record per CDR3 protein comes from TCRdb applying MiXCR to the RT-PCR reads. The sample lists 500,000 to 550,000 distinct CDR3 sequences; 6.5% to 8% were seen once. The sample consisted of PBMCs from blood, taken roughly 24 months after vaccination. These receptors were obtained from a man aged 45 to 75 who received an inactivated influenza vaccine.

This clonotype was counted ten times or more. The V and J genes are TRBV29-1 and TRBJ1-1; TRBD1 is a possible D gene (5 bases). The V gene's germline CDR1 is SQVTM and CDR2 ANQGSEA. CDR3 length: 12 residues. V dropped 5 bases and J dropped 7 bases, with 14 bases sitting between them. The CDR3 region is CSVKGGAHEAFF. CDR3 bases: TGCAGCGTTAAAGGCGGGGCCCATGAAGCTTTCTTT.

The chain employs TRBV6-2 or TRBV6-3 and TRBJ1-1, with unresolved D. CDR3 length: 16 residues. V lost 0 bases and J lost 6, with 17 bases in between. The germline CDR1 and CDR2 sequences are MNHEY and SVGEGT. The CDR3 spells CASSYSPHQSLSEAFF. CDR3 sequence (DNA): TGTGCCAGCAGTTACTCCCCTCATCAGTCCCTCTCTGAAGCTTTCTTT.

The table lists this clonotype with a few counts. The chain is built from TRBV24-1 and TRBJ2-5; D possibly corresponds to TRBD2 (6 bases). The CDR3 loop spans 17 amino acids. V was pared by 4 bases and J by 1 base, with 18 bases between. In germline, CDR1 is KGHDR, CDR2 SFDVKD. CDR3 loop: CATSETRVIGGQETQYF. In DNA, the CDR3 is TGTGCCACCAGTGAAACCCGAGTCATCGGGGGCCAAGAGACCCAGTACTTC.

A few counts support this clonotype. The V call is TRBV27, the J call TRBJ2-1; the D gene could be TRBD1 or TRBD2 (5 bases each). Trimming left V 5 bases short and J 5 bases short, with 13 bases between. Germline CDR1 MNHEY, CDR2 SMNVEV (reference sequence). The CDR3 length is 14 residues. The CDR3, as DNA: TGTGCCAGCAGTAATACCGGGGCGAACAATGAGCAGTTCTTC. This gives the protein CASSNTGANNEQFF.

This clonotype has ten or more counts. The chain is built from TRBV7-2 and TRBJ1-6; weak D call: TRBD1 (6 bases). The CDR3 sequence is 13 residues long. Germline CDR1 reads SGHTA; CDR2 reads FQGNSA. The ends were cut back, 5 bases at V and 10 bases at J, with 12 bases in the middle. The CDR3 coding sequence is TGTGCCAGCAGCATGGGGGCAGTGTCACCCCTCCACTTT. It is translated as CASSMGAVSPLHF.

This clonotype was detected ten times or more. The rearrangement uses TRBV10-3 and TRBJ1-5, with D unclear. The CDR3 sequence is 19 residues long. The V gene's germline CDR1 is ENHRY and CDR2 SYGVKD. The germline V and J ends were trimmed by 0 bases and 0 bases, with 18 bases remaining between them. The CDR3 sequence: CAISESPPGLGYSNQPQHF. The DNA of the CDR3 is TGTGCCATCAGTGAGTCGCCCCCCGGATTGGGTTATAGCAATCAGCCCCAGCATTTT.

Many counts were recorded for this clonotype. The J gene is TRBJ1-2, the V gene TRBV11-2, with 7 bases matching TRBD1. Germline loops: CDR1 SGHAT, CDR2 FQNNGV. Losses at the gene ends were 4 bases for V and 6 bases for J; bases not matched to a gene: 8. CDR3 length: 14 amino acids. CDR3 in amino acids: CASSSTDRRNGYTF. The DNA of the CDR3 is TGTGCCAGCAGCTCCACGGACAGGAGAAATGGCTACACCTTC. Full variable domain (missing parts from reference TRBV11-2 and TRBJ1-2): EAGVAQSPRYKIIEKRQSVAFWCNPISGHATLYWYQQILGQGPKLLIQFQNNGVVDDSQLPKDRFSAERLKGVDSTLKIQPAKLEDSAVYLCASSSTDRRNGYTFGSGTRLTVV.

This clonotype was observed many times. The V gene is TRBV5-1, the J gene TRBJ1-1; 9 bases align to TRBD1. Trimming cost V 4 bases and J 0 bases; bases outside gene matches: 7. CDR3 length equals 16 residues. Per germline, CDR1 SGHRS and CDR2 YFSETQ. The DNA for the CDR3 is TGCGCCAGCAGCCGAGGACAGGGGTCCATGAACACTGAAGCTTTCTTT. Amino acid sequence: CASSRGQGSMNTEAFF.

This clonotype has only a few counts. The J gene is TRBJ2-7, the V gene TRBV6-2 or TRBV6-3; D may be TRBD1 (6 bases). CDR1 and CDR2 from the germline V gene are MNHEY and SVGEGT. V shed 2 bases and J shed 1 base, with 12 bases lying between them. The length of the CDR3 is 15 residues. CDR3 protein: CASSYEGTGSYEQYF. The CDR3 DNA reads as TGTGCCAGCAGTTACGAGGGTACAGGGTCCTACGAGCAGTACTTC.

This chain uses TRBV29-1 with TRBJ2-5; D remains ambiguous. The CDR3 is 13 residues long. Trimming removed 4 bases at V and 5 bases at J, with 14 bases between. CDR1 and CDR2 (germline): SQVTM, ANQGSEA. This CDR3 reads CSVARPGRETQYF. The DNA for the CDR3 is TGCAGCGTTGCCCGGCCGGGCCGGGAGACCCAGTACTTC.

The sample holds many counts of this clonotype. The chain joins TRBV20-1 to TRBJ2-5, with TRBD1 matching 8 bases. Germline CDR1 and CDR2: DFQATT and SNEGSKA (reference sequence). This CDR3 has 14 amino acids. J gave up 0 bases and V 6 bases, and 6 bases lay outside the gene matches. The CDR3 is CSATGTGDQETQYF. The CDR3 bases are TGCAGTGCCACCGGGACAGGCGACCAAGAGACCCAGTACTTC.

This rearrangement joins TRBV27 to TRBJ2-7, with D possibly being TRBD2 (5 bases). V was shortened by 5 bases and J by 1 base, with 12 bases between the two germline ends. The CDR3 covers 14 residues. From germline, CDR1 is MNHEY and CDR2 SMNVEV (reference sequence). This chain's CDR3 is CASSKRAQSYEQYF. In nucleotides, the CDR3 is TGTGCCAGCAGTAAGAGGGCTCAATCCTACGAGCAGTACTTC.